The 8 T cell receptor beta chains below come from one sample, sequenced in a study of T cells in Graves' hyperthyroidism and ophthalmopathy (dated by TCRdb to the late 2010s). Library preparation was by multiplex PCR. The sequencer listed for this sample is Illumina HiSeq 2000. Amplification of TCR beta CDR3 regions was carried out from RNA transcripts. The first round of RT-PCR for the TCR CDR3 was performed with the HTBI primer set and the Qiagen OneStep RT-PCR kit. TCRdb ran its own pipeline on the public reads, namely fastp trimming at Q25 and MiXCR clone calling, and kept in-frame beta chains. Rows matching on CDR3 protein sequence are summarized as one entry with the most common DNA and genes. This sample comprises around 500,000 distinct CDR3 sequences, 13% to 15% of them detected only once. Clones ranked in the top ten supply more than 11% of the sample. Sequencing was carried out using blood. The receptors derive from a woman aged 40 to 55 with Graves' hyperthyroidism.

The J gene is TRBJ1-5, the V gene TRBV28, with TRBD1 matching 8 bases. V was pared by 7 bases and J by 1 base, with 6 bases of the junction left unmatched. CDR1 is MDHEN and CDR2 is SYDVKM in the germline V gene. The length of the CDR3 is 15 residues. Here the CDR3 reads CASTATGESNQPQHF. For the CDR3, the DNA is TGTGCCAGCACCGCGACAGGGGAAAGCAATCAGCCCCAGCATTTT.

J is TRBJ2-7 and V is TRBV9, with a weak D call TRBD1 (5 bases). This CDR3 is 15 amino acids long. The ends were cut back, 0 bases at V and 0 bases at J, with 10 bases in the middle. CDR1 SGDLS and CDR2 YYNGEE come from the germline V gene. The CDR3 spells CASSVEDSPSYEQYF. CDR3 coding DNA: TGTGCCAGCAGCGTAGAAGACAGTCCCTCCTACGAGCAGTACTTC. Looking up the rest from reference TRBV9 and TRBJ2-7 gives the full variable domain: DSGVTQTPKHLITATGQRVTLRCSPRSGDLSVYWYQQSLDQGLQFLIQYYNGEERAKGNILERFSAQQFPDLHSELNLSSLELGDSALYFCASSVEDSPSYEQYFGPGTRLTVT.

Ten or more counts support this clonotype. J is TRBJ2-3 and V is TRBV7-8; D possibly corresponds to TRBD2 (5 bases). Trimming took 5 bases from V and 4 from J, leaving 13 bases between them. From germline, CDR1 is SGHVS and CDR2 FQNEAQ. The CDR3 has 14 amino acids. The CDR3 DNA reads TGTGCCAGCAGCCCCCGGTCGGGGTCAGATACGCAGTATTTT. Translation gives CASSPRSGSDTQYF.

This clonotype has ten or more counts. This chain joins TRBV18 and TRBJ2-3; the match to TRBD2 covers 9 bases. The CDR3 has 16 residues. V gave up 3 bases and J gave up 2 bases; unmatched junction bases: 6. CDR1 and CDR2 (germline): KGHSH, LQKENI. The CDR3 protein is CASSPALAGFTDTQYF. CDR3 coding DNA: TGTGCCAGCTCACCGGCTCTAGCGGGATTCACAGATACGCAGTATTTT.

This clonotype was observed at least ten times. This sequence joins TRBV3-1 and TRBJ2-5; D ambiguous. The CDR3 is made up of 14 amino acids. Germline CDR1 LGHDT, CDR2 YNNKEL (reference sequence). V was trimmed by 1 base and J by 2 bases, leaving 8 bases between them. CDR3 sequence: CASSQVLGQETQYF. In nucleotides, the CDR3 is TGTGCCAGCAGCCAAGTCCTAGGGCAAGAGACCCAGTACTTC.

This clonotype was seen repeatedly, ten times or more. The chain has TRBV4-1 and TRBJ2-7; D may be TRBD1 or TRBD2 (5 bases each). Germline CDR1 and CDR2: MGHRA and YSYEKL. The ends were cut back, 1 base at V and 3 bases at J, with 10 bases in the middle. The CDR3 covers 14 residues. The CDR3 DNA follows: TGCGCCAGCAGCCAAGGGGACCCTCGCTACGAGCAGTACTTC. This sequence encodes CASSQGDPRYEQYF.

This clonotype was seen many times. The genes are TRBV27 and TRBJ2-7; D tentatively fits TRBD1 or TRBD2 (5 bases each). V dropped 3 bases and J dropped 4 bases, with 25 bases sitting between them. Germline V CDR1 and CDR2: MNHEY, SMNVEV (reference sequence). This CDR3 comprises 18 residues. CDR3 residues: CASSLTLPGTGKSYEQYF. The CDR3 DNA is TGTGCCAGCAGTTTGACCCTCCCAGGGACGGGAAAGTCGTACGAGCAGTACTTC.

This clonotype was counted many times. V usage is TRBV5-1 and J usage is TRBJ2-1; 8 nucleotides match TRBD2. CDR3 size: 17 residues. Germline V gives CDR1 SGHRS, CDR2 YFSETQ. V lost 0 bases to trimming and J lost 0 bases; unmatched junction nucleotides: 5. CDR3 residues: CASSLGFTSGSYNEQFF. For the CDR3, the DNA is TGCGCCAGCAGCTTGGGTTTTACTAGCGGCTCCTACAATGAGCAGTTCTTC.